One sample yielded the 14 T cell receptor beta chains listed below, sequenced in a study of persistence of HIV-infected CD4 T cells. Sequencing used immunoSEQ version 4 in survey mode. Produced via immunoSEQ multiplex PCR; TCRdb's table is partial and in-frame only. The sample carries more than 30,000 clones, roughly 87% recorded once. This nonspecific control used anti-CD3/anti-CD28 bead stimulation of CD4+ T cells. Responding CD4+ T cells were sorted by upregulation of both CD40 ligand and CD69. Their cognate antigens are unknown. The sequencing here drew on CD4+ T cells sorted from PBMCs after 18-hour stimulation, taken from a patient who received antiretroviral therapy. Receptors were obtained from an adult man with HIV who was CMV-seropositive.

The chain is built from TRBV20-1 and TRBJ1-5; possible D gene TRBD1, 6 bases. The CDR3 is 14 amino acids. V lost 3 bases, J lost 3 bases, and 12 bases lay in between. Germline loops: CDR1 DFQATT, CDR2 SNEGSKA (reference sequence). This CDR3 reads CSASLGGNNQPQHF. CDR3 DNA: TGCAGTGCTAGTTTAGGGGGGAACAATCAGCCCCAGCATTTT.

The chain is built from TRBV27 and TRBJ2-1; TRBD2 matches 7 bases. V dropped 2 bases and J dropped 9; count of bases not matched to a gene: 10. Per germline, CDR1 MNHEY and CDR2 SMNVEV (reference sequence). This CDR3 is 15 amino acids long. This CDR3 is CASSLGLAAGSEQFF. CDR3 in DNA: TGTGCCAGCAGTTTAGGTCTAGCGGCAGGATCTGAGCAGTTCTTC.

This chain joins TRBV13 and TRBJ2-7, with 8 bases matching TRBD1. With V trimmed by 4 bases and J by 7 bases, 6 bases remained unmatched. Germline-derived CDR1 and CDR2 are PRHDT and FYEKMQ (reference sequence). The CDR3 consists of 13 residues. CDR3 amino acids: CASSWDRMREQYF. The CDR3 DNA follows: TGTGCCAGCAGCTGGGACAGGATGAGGGAGCAGTACTTC. Drawing the rest from reference TRBV13 and TRBJ2-7, the complete variable domain is AAGVIQSPRHLIKEKRETATLKCYPIPRHDTVYWYQQGPGQDPQFLISFYEKMQSDKGSIPDRFSAQQFSDYHSELNMSSLELGDSALYFCASSWDRMREQYFGPGTRLTVT.

This chain links TRBV5-5 with TRBJ1-6, with D hard to call. The CDR3 sequence is 15 residues long. With 1 base removed from V and 7 bases from J, the gap between germline ends came to 12 bases. In germline, CDR1 is SGHKS, CDR2 YYEKEE (reference sequence). The CDR3 spells CASSLSRLVNSPLHF. The CDR3 bases are TGTGCCAGCAGCTTGTCCAGACTAGTCAATTCACCCCTCCACTTT.

This chain links TRBV11-3 with TRBJ1-6, with 7 bases that match TRBD1. The CDR3 spans 14 residues. Trimming removed 4 bases from V and 5 bases from J; junction bases left unmatched: 2. In germline, CDR1 is SGHNT, CDR2 YENEEA. The CDR3 is CASSSGQDNSPLHF. CDR3 coding DNA: TGTGCCAGCAGCTCTGGACAGGATAATTCACCCCTCCACTTT.

The genes are TRBV6-5 and TRBJ2-5; D ambiguous. The CDR3 has 13 amino acids. Germline V gives CDR1 MNHEY, CDR2 SVGAGI. V gave up 6 bases and J gave up 1 base, with 9 bases separating them. CDR3: CASSPGFQETQYF. The CDR3 coding sequence is TGTGCCAGCAGCCCCGGGTTCCAAGAGACCCAGTACTTC.

The V gene is TRBV11-3, the J gene TRBJ2-2; 7 bases line up with TRBD2. Trimming at V came to 5 bases and at J to 2 bases, leaving 2 bases not matched to a gene. The germline CDR1 and CDR2 sequences are SGHNT and YENEEA. This CDR3 is built from 14 residues. CDR3 amino acids: CASSREENTGELFF. CDR3 bases: TGTGCCAGCAGCCGGGAGGAAAACACCGGGGAGCTGTTTTTT. The variable domain in full, with the rest retrieved from reference TRBV11-3 and TRBJ2-2, is EAGVVQSPRYKIIEKKQPVAFWCNPISGHNTLYWYLQNLGQGPELLIRYENEEAVDDSQLPKDRFSAERLKGVDSTLKIQPAELGDSAVYLCASSREENTGELFFGEGSRLTVL.

The chain combines TRBV5-4 with TRBJ1-2; D is uncertain. From germline, CDR1 is SGHNT and CDR2 YYREEE (reference sequence). The V gene lost 0 bases and the J gene lost 10 bases, with 10 bases spanning the gap. The CDR3 loop spans 12 amino acids. The CDR3 nucleotides read TGTGCCAGCAGCTTGGACAGAACGGACTACACCTTC. Protein: CASSLDRTDYTF.

The CDR3 region has the DNA TGTGCCAGCAGTCGCAACAGGGTTAACACTGAAGCTTTCTTT. It translates to CASSRNRVNTEAFF. V gene TRBV7-2 combines with J gene TRBJ1-1; tentatively, D is TRBD1 (6 bases). The CDR3 length is 14 residues. In germline, CDR1 is SGHTA, CDR2 FQGNSA. Between the trimmed V and J ends, which lost 6 bases and 2 bases, there was a span of 13 bases.

The V gene is TRBV3-1 (or the pseudogene TRBV3-2), the J gene TRBJ1-2, with TRBD1 matching over 8 bases. Germline CDR1 LGHDT, CDR2 YNNKEL (reference sequence). J was trimmed by 3 bases and V by 6 bases; bases with no gene match: 6. The CDR3 runs 14 residues. The CDR3 loop is CASSQQGVDYGYTF. In DNA, the CDR3 is TGTGCCAGCAGTCAACAGGGGGTTGACTATGGCTACACCTTC.

The J gene is TRBJ2-5, the V gene TRBV27; the match to TRBD1 covers 9 bases. The V gene end was trimmed by 5 bases and the J gene end by 5 bases; junction bases not matched to a gene: 9. Germline CDR1 MNHEY, CDR2 SMNVEV (reference sequence). The length of the CDR3 is 15 residues. CDR3 bases: TGTGCCAGCAGTGCGACAGGGGGGGGTGAGGAGACCCAGTACTTC. The encoded protein is CASSATGGGEETQYF.

The rearrangement joins TRBV4-3 to TRBJ2-5; no definite D call. CDR3 size: 13 residues. The germline V gene has CDR1 LGHNA and CDR2 YSLEER. V was trimmed by 2 bases and J by 4 bases, leaving 8 bases between them. CDR3 loop: CASSQSYRETQYF. The CDR3 nucleotides are TGCGCCAGCAGCCAATCATACAGAGAGACCCAGTACTTC.

This chain connects TRBV28 to TRBJ2-5, with 9 bases aligning to TRBD2. The germline V gene has CDR1 MDHEN and CDR2 SYDVKM. The CDR3 consists of 14 residues. V gave up 6 bases and J gave up 5 bases; unmatched junction bases: 7. This CDR3 is CASRRGGEGETQYF. DNA of the CDR3: TGTGCCAGCAGGCGCGGGGGGGAGGGGGAGACCCAGTACTTC.

The J gene is TRBJ2-7, the V gene TRBV29-1, with D perhaps matching TRBD1 (6 bases). The ends were cut back, 7 bases at V and 3 bases at J, with 16 bases in the middle. The CDR3 covers 13 residues. Looked up from germline, CDR1 is SQVTM and CDR2 is ANQGSEA. CDR3 DNA: TGCAGCGCTCGAATTCAGGGGAGCTACGAGCAGTACTTC. The encoded protein is CSARIQGSYEQYF.